A single sample gave rise to the 31 T cell receptor beta chains below, sequenced in a study of early T cells in non-severe SARS-CoV-2 infection. From the 5' RACE reads, TCRdb called clonotypes with MiXCR, one entry per CDR3 protein. The repertoire has tens of thousands of distinct CDR3 sequences, about 3% of them found once; the top ten carry approximately 0.72%. The sequenced sample consisted of whole blood. The receptors shown here come from an adult who was a healthcare worker with PCR-confirmed SARS-CoV-2 infection or an uninfected control (not recorded which).

This clonotype was recorded many times. This chain links TRBV15 with TRBJ2-5, with a tentative D call TRBD2 (6 bases). Germline CDR1 is LNHNV and CDR2 is YYDKDF (reference sequence). With 6 bases removed from V and 1 base from J, the gap between germline ends came to 15 bases. There are 15 residues in the CDR3. The chain's CDR3 is CATRSYAGSQETQYF. In DNA, the CDR3 is TGTGCCACCAGATCTTATGCGGGGAGCCAAGAGACCCAGTACTTC.

This clonotype has ten or more counts. The chain uses TRBV4-1 and TRBJ1-5, with D possibly TRBD1 on 5 matching bases. Between the trimmed V and J ends, which lost 3 bases and 7 bases, there was a span of 19 bases. This CDR3 has 16 residues. The germline gives CDR1 MGHRA, CDR2 YSYEKL. CDR3 nucleotides: TGCGCCAGCAGCCACCCAAGCGGCAGGGAGCAACAGCCCCAGCATTTT. Translation: CASSHPSGREQQPQHF.

This clonotype occurred a few times. The V call is TRBV18, the J call TRBJ1-1; TRBD1 is a possible D gene (5 bases). This CDR3 comprises 14 residues. The V and J ends lost 0 bases and 4 bases respectively, with 9 bases between them. Germline-derived CDR1 and CDR2 are KGHSH and LQKENI. DNA for the CDR3: TGTGCCAGCTCACCACCGGGGAGGGGCACTGAAGCTTTCTTT. Its protein product is CASSPPGRGTEAFF.

This clonotype was counted many times. The chain is built from TRBV12-3 or TRBV12-4 and TRBJ2-7; 9 positions agree with TRBD1. Trimming took 5 bases from V and 3 from J; bases not matched to a gene: 8. The CDR3 spans 15 residues. CDR3 loop: CASSKQGAVFYEQYV. In DNA, the CDR3 is TGTGCCAGCAGTAAACAGGGGGCCGTGTTCTACGAGCAGTACGTC.

This clonotype was counted ten times or more. V is TRBV10-1 and J is TRBJ1-1, with D possibly TRBD1 on 5 matching bases. The CDR3 covers 16 residues. Germline loops: CDR1 WNHNN, CDR2 SYGVQD (reference sequence). Trimming pared 8 bases from V and 8 bases from J, leaving 27 bases between. CDR3 amino acids: CASLITGGSAPLEAFF. CDR3 coding DNA: TGCGCCAGCCTAATCACGGGGGGATCGGCGCCTTTGGAAGCTTTCTTT.

This clonotype has a handful of counts. This chain links TRBV12-3 or TRBV12-4 with TRBJ2-3; D perhaps matches TRBD1 (5 bases). The CDR3 has 16 amino acids. V lost 3 bases and J 5 bases, leaving 18 bases between the germline ends. CDR3 in DNA: TGTGCCAGCAGTTTCCGCCGACAGTTTCCTGAAGATACGCAGTATTTT. It specifies CASSFRRQFPEDTQYF.

Ten or more counts support this clonotype. This CDR3 reads CASSLAAGLNTGELFF. CDR3 bases: TGTGCCAGCAGCTTAGCGGCGGGCTTGAACACCGGGGAGCTGTTTTTT. V gene TRBV7-6 combines with J gene TRBJ2-2, with D possibly matching TRBD2 (5 bases). Germline-derived CDR1 and CDR2 are SGHVS and FNYEAQ. V was trimmed by 0 bases and J by 1 base, leaving 9 bases between them. The CDR3 is 16 amino acids.

This clonotype came up many times. V gene TRBV11-2 combines with J gene TRBJ1-4, with a tentative D call TRBD1 (5 bases). Trimming removed 5 bases at V and 4 bases at J, with 11 bases between. CDR1 is SGHAT, CDR2 FQNNGV, per germline. The CDR3 extends over 14 amino acids. CDR3 nucleotide sequence: TGTGCCAGCAGCCCAGGGACGGTTAATGAAAAACTGTTTTTT. Translating gives CASSPGTVNEKLFF.

This clonotype showed up many times. The chain employs TRBV7-9 and TRBJ2-1; a weak D match, TRBD2 (6 bases). V lost 4 bases and J lost 7, with 29 bases in between. The CDR3 spans 19 residues. Germline CDR1 reads SEHNR; CDR2 reads FQNEAQ (reference sequence). CDR3 region: CASSSPGYPPPGVLNEQFF. The DNA for the CDR3 is TGTGCCAGCAGCTCGCCAGGATACCCCCCACCGGGGGTCCTAAATGAGCAGTTCTTC.

This clonotype has ten or more counts. The rearrangement joins TRBV3-1 to TRBJ1-2; no reliable D call. The germline CDR1 and CDR2 sequences are LGHDT and YNNKEL (reference sequence). The V end was cut by 4 bases, the J end by 0 bases, with 6 bases between. The CDR3 is 13 residues long. The CDR3 DNA is TGTGCCAGCAGCCGTGCAGCTAACTATGGCTACACCTTC. Protein product: CASSRAANYGYTF.

The table lists this clonotype with many counts. The chain is built from TRBV5-1 and TRBJ2-2; D not resolved. Trimming took off 3 bases at V and 2 bases at J, with 5 bases between the two ends. Germline values: CDR1 SGHRS, CDR2 YFSETQ. This CDR3 contains 13 residues. This CDR3 reads CASSSANTGELFF. The CDR3 coding sequence is TGCGCCAGCAGCTCAGCCAACACCGGGGAGCTGTTTTTT.

This clonotype came up many times. The chain combines TRBV6-6 with TRBJ2-7; D ambiguous. The V gene's germline CDR1 is MNHNY and CDR2 SVGAGI (reference sequence). CDR3 length: 14 amino acids. Trimming left V 6 bases short and J 0 bases short, with 12 bases between. CDR3 bases: TGTGCCAGCAGCTCTGACCCGAGCTCCTACGAGCAGTACGTC. This gives the protein CASSSDPSSYEQYV.

This clonotype was observed many times. This chain connects TRBV2 to TRBJ2-1; TRBD1 agrees at 9 bases. The CDR3 extends over 18 amino acids. Germline trimming cut 6 bases from V and 8 bases from J; bases unmatched to any gene: 20. The V gene's germline CDR1 is SNHLY and CDR2 FYNNEI. CDR3 in amino acids: CASRNAGAGTGPVDEQFF. Here the CDR3 DNA reads TGTGCCAGCAGAAACGCCGGGGCCGGGACAGGGCCCGTTGATGAGCAGTTCTTC.

This rearrangement joins TRBV2 to TRBJ2-2; D may be TRBD2 (6 bases). This CDR3 region has 15 residues. CDR1 is SNHLY, CDR2 FYNNEI, per germline. V was cut by 4 bases and J by 5 bases, with 14 bases left in between. The CDR3 reads CASSVGKGGTGELFF. In DNA form, the CDR3 reads TGTGCCAGCAGTGTCGGTAAAGGAGGGACCGGGGAGCTGTTTTTT.

This clonotype is medium-sized. The gene calls are TRBV5-1 and TRBJ2-5, with D maybe TRBD1 (5 bases). Trimming removed 4 bases at V and 4 bases at J, with 14 bases between. CDR1 and CDR2 from the germline V gene are SGHRS and YFSETQ. The CDR3 has 14 residues. CDR3 nucleotide sequence: TGCGCCAGCAGCACGGACACGGTGCGAGAGACCCAGTACTTC. Translating it yields CASSTDTVRETQYF.

This clonotype was counted at least ten times. This chain joins TRBV7-2 and TRBJ1-5, with D perhaps TRBD1 (5 bases). CDR3 length equals 17 residues. Trimming left V 5 bases short and J 1 base short, with 18 bases between. Per germline, CDR1 SGHTA and CDR2 FQGNSA. CDR3 sequence reads: CASSQQAATVSNQPQHF. The CDR3 DNA reads TGTGCCAGCAGCCAACAAGCGGCGACAGTAAGCAATCAGCCCCAGCATTTT.

By sample fraction, this clonotype is medium-sized. V is TRBV7-8 and J is TRBJ1-1; D possibly corresponds to TRBD1 (5 bases). This CDR3 comprises 16 residues. V lost 5 bases to trimming and J lost 0 bases, with 16 bases between them. Germline CDR1 is SGHVS and CDR2 is FQNEAQ. CDR3 protein: CASSHAGRALNTEAFF. In nucleotides, the CDR3 is TGTGCCAGCAGCCATGCAGGGAGGGCGCTGAACACTGAAGCTTTCTTT.

The sample holds many counts of this clonotype. The chain combines TRBV5-5 with TRBJ2-1, with TRBD2 as a possible D gene (6 bases). CDR1 is SGHKS, CDR2 YYEKEE, per germline (reference sequence). The CDR3 length is 15 residues. V lost 2 bases to trimming and J lost 1 base, with 10 bases between them. The CDR3 is CASSFSGLSYNEQFF. DNA of the CDR3: TGTGCCAGCAGCTTTAGCGGACTATCCTACAATGAGCAGTTCTTC.

The table lists this clonotype with many counts. The rearrangement links TRBV12-3 or TRBV12-4 to TRBJ1-1; D is possibly TRBD1 (5 bases). V was clipped by 2 bases and J by 1 base, with 11 bases between them. This CDR3 has 15 amino acids. CDR3 amino acids: CASSLSGPPNTEAFF. DNA of the CDR3: TGTGCCAGCAGTTTATCGGGACCTCCGAACACTGAAGCTTTCTTT.

This clonotype came up many times. J is TRBJ2-3 and V is TRBV20-1, with 8 bases that match TRBD2. Germline V gene sequence: CDR1 DFQATT, CDR2 SNEGSKA (reference sequence). The CDR3 extends over 15 amino acids. J was trimmed by 0 bases and V by 5 bases; bases with no gene match: 7. The CDR3 nucleotides are TGCAGTGCTCAGTCAAGCGGGGGAAGCACAGATACGCAGTATTTT. Translation: CSAQSSGGSTDTQYF.

This clonotype came up many times. This chain links TRBV2 with TRBJ1-2; the D is unclear. This CDR3 region has 15 residues. V shed 6 bases and J shed 14 bases, with 28 bases lying between them. Per germline, CDR1 SNHLY and CDR2 FYNNEI. CDR3 loop: CASRSSEETRGLLTF. The DNA of the CDR3 is TGTGCCAGCAGGAGCTCTGAGGAGACAAGAGGCCTCCTAACCTTC. Full variable domain (missing parts from reference TRBV2 and TRBJ1-2): EPEVTQTPSHQVTQMGQEVILRCVPISNHLYFYWYRQILGQKVEFLVSFYNNEISEKSEIFDDQFSVERPDGSNFTLKIRSTKLEDSAMYFCASRSSEETRGLLTFGSGTRLTVV.

This clonotype was counted at least ten times. The chain uses TRBV5-1 and TRBJ1-3; weak D call: TRBD1 (5 bases). The germline CDR1 and CDR2 sequences are SGHRS and YFSETQ. Trimming cost V 7 bases and J 0 bases, with 8 bases left between them. This CDR3 contains 13 residues. The CDR3 region has the DNA TGCGCCAGCGCGACAGTCTCTGGAAACACCATATATTTT. Translated, it gives CASATVSGNTIYF.

This clonotype was detected ten times or more. The V gene is TRBV2, the J gene TRBJ2-1; no clear D. This CDR3 spans 12 amino acids. Between the trimmed V and J ends, which lost 7 bases and 7 bases, there was a span of 11 bases. CDR1 and CDR2 from the germline V gene are SNHLY and FYNNEI. The CDR3 region has the DNA TGTGCCAGCAATGACGTGGGGAATGAGCAGTTCTTC. Translation: CASNDVGNEQFF.

Note on this clonotype: A much larger clone lies one base from this, so it may be a read error. The chain employs TRBV9 and TRBJ2-3; maybe TRBD1 (6 bases). V dropped 0 bases and J dropped 5 bases, with 13 bases sitting between them. From germline, CDR1 is SGDLS and CDR2 YYNGEE. CDR3 length: 15 residues. CDR3 sequence: CASSVVGHGGDTQYF. As DNA, the CDR3 is TGTGCCAGCAGCGTAGTGGGACATGGAGGAGATACGCAGTATTTT.

This clonotype came up many times. The rearrangement links TRBV20-1 to TRBJ1-6; 9 nucleotides match TRBD1. This CDR3 is 16 amino acids long. V lost 3 bases and J lost 6; bases outside the gene matches: 9. CDR1 is DFQATT, CDR2 SNEGSKA, per germline (reference sequence). The CDR3 DNA reads TGCAGTGCTAGTAAACAGGGGGCACGGCGTAATTCACCCCTCCACTTT. This translates into CSASKQGARRNSPLHF.

This clonotype was seen repeatedly, ten times or more. Written as DNA, the CDR3 is TGTGCCAGCAGAAGTTTAAGGCGTGGAGGGGTAAACACTGAAGCTTTCTTT. Protein sequence: CASRSLRRGGVNTEAFF. The chain is built from TRBV27 and TRBJ1-1, with a possible D match to TRBD1 (5 bases). V lost 6 bases to trimming and J lost 2 bases, with 22 bases between them. CDR1 and CDR2 (germline): MNHEY, SMNVEV (reference sequence). This CDR3 is 17 amino acids long.

The rearrangement joins TRBV12-3 or TRBV12-4 to TRBJ1-2, with a possible D match to TRBD1 (6 bases). The CDR3 sequence is 12 residues long. The germline V and J ends were trimmed by 6 bases and 8 bases, with 13 bases remaining between them. CDR3 sequence: CASRSQGGGYTF. CDR3 coding DNA: TGTGCCAGCAGATCACAGGGAGGCGGCTACACCTTC.

The sample holds a few counts of this clonotype. V is TRBV7-9 and J is TRBJ2-5; 12 bases match TRBD2. Germline CDR1 and CDR2: SEHNR and FQNEAQ (reference sequence). Unmatched junction bases numbered 3, after V lost 1 base and J lost 6 bases. There are 15 residues in the CDR3. The CDR3 sequence: CASSLETSGGQTQYF. The CDR3 DNA reads TGTGCCAGCAGCTTAGAGACTAGCGGGGGACAGACCCAGTACTTC.

This clonotype was seen repeatedly, ten times or more. The chain employs TRBV12-3 or TRBV12-4 and TRBJ2-1; D gene uncertain. V was clipped by 1 base and J by 0 bases, with 4 bases between them. The CDR3 has 14 residues. This CDR3 is CASSLGVSYNEQFF. The CDR3 nucleotides are TGTGCCAGCAGTTTAGGGGTCTCCTACAATGAGCAGTTCTTC.

This clonotype was counted at least ten times. This CDR3 is CASSPGQTSTDTQYF. CDR3 nucleotide sequence: TGTGCCAGCAGCCCCGGACAGACCAGCACAGATACGCAGTATTTT. The chain has TRBV7-3 and TRBJ2-3; a weak D match, TRBD1 (6 bases). Germline CDR1 is SGHTA and CDR2 is FQGTGA. V lost 5 bases to trimming and J lost 0 bases, with 12 bases between them. This CDR3 comprises 15 residues.

This clonotype has at least ten counts. This chain links TRBV7-9 with TRBJ2-1; TRBD1 matches 11 bases. CDR3 size: 16 residues. V shed 5 bases, J shed 4 bases, and the junction held 7 bases outside the gene matches. Germline V gene sequence: CDR1 SEHNR, CDR2 FQNEAQ (reference sequence). CDR3 loop: CASSPGQGAKYNEQFF. The CDR3 region has the DNA TGTGCCAGCAGCCCCGGACAGGGGGCGAAGTACAATGAGCAGTTCTTC.